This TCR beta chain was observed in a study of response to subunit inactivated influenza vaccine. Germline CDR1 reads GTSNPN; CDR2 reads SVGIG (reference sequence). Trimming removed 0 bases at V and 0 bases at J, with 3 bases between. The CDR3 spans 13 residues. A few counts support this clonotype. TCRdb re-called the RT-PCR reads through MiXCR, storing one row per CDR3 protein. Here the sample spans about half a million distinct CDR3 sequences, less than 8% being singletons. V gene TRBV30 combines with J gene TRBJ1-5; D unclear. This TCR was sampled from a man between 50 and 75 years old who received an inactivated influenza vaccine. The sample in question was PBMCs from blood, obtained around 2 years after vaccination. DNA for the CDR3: TGTGCCTGGAGTGTAGATAGCAATCAGCCCCAGCATTTT. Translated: CAWSVDSNQPQHF.